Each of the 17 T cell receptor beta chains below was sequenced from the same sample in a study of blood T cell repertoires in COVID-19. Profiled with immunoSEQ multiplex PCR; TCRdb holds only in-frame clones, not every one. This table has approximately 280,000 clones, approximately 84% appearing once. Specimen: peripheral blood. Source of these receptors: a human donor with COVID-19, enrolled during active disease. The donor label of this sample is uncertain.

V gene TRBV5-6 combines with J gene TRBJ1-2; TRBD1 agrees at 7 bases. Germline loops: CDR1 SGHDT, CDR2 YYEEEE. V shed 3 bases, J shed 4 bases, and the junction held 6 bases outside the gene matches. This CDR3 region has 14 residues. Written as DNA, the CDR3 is TGTGCCAGCAGCTGGGGGACAGACTCCTATGGCTACACCTTC. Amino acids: CASSWGTDSYGYTF.

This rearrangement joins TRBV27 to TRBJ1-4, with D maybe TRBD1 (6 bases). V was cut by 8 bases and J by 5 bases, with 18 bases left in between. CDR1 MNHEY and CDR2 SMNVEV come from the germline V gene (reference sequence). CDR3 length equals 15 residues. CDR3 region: CASGVSRTDNEKLFF. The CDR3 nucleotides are TGTGCCAGCGGAGTAAGTCGGACAGACAATGAAAAACTGTTTTTT. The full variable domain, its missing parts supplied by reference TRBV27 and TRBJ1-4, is EAQVTQNPRYLITVTGKKLTVTCSQNMNHEYMSWYRQDPGLGLRQIYYSMNVEVTDKGDVPEGYKVSRKEKRNFPLILESPSPNQTSLYFCASGVSRTDNEKLFFGSGTQLSVL.

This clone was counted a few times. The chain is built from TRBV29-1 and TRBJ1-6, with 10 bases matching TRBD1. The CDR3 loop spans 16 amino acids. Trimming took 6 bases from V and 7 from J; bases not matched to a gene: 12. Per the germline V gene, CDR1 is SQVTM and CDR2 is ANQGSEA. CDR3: CSVRTGQGTGNSPLHF. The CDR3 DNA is TGCAGCGTCCGGACGGGACAGGGGACGGGGAATTCACCCCTCCACTTT.

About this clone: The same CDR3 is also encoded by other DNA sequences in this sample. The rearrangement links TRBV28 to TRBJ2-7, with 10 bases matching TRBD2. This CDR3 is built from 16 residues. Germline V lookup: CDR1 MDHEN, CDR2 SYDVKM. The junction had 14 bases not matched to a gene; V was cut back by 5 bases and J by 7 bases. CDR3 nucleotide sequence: TGTGCCAGCAGTCCACTGGCTAGCGGGAGAGGAGGAGAGCAGTACTTC. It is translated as CASSPLASGRGGEQYF.

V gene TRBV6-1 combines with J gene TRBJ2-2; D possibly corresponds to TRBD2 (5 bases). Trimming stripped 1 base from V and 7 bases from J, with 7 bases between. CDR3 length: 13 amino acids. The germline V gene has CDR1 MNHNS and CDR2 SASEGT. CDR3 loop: CASSEVLDGELFF. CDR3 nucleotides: TGTGCCAGCAGTGAAGTACTAGACGGGGAGCTGTTTTTT.

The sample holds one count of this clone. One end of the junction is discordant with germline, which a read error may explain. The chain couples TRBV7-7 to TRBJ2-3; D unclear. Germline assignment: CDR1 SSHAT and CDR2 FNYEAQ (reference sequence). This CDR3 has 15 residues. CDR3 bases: TGTGCTAGCAGCTTAACCCGGAGCAGCACAGATACGCAGTATTTT. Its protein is CASSLTRSSTDTQYF.

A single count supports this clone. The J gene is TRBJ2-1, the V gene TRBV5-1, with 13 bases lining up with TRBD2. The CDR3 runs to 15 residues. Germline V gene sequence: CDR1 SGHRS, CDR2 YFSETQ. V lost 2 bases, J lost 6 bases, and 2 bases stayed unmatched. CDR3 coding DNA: TGCGCCAGCAGCTTCGGGACTAGCGGGGCCAATGAGCAGTTCTTC. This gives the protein CASSFGTSGANEQFF.

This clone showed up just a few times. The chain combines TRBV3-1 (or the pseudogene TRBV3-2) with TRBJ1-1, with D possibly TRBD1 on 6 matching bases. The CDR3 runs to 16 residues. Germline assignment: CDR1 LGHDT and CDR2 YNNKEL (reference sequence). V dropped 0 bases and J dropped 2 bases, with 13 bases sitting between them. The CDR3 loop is CASSQEVWGHNTEAFF. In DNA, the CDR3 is TGTGCCAGCAGCCAAGAGGTGTGGGGACACAACACTGAAGCTTTCTTT.

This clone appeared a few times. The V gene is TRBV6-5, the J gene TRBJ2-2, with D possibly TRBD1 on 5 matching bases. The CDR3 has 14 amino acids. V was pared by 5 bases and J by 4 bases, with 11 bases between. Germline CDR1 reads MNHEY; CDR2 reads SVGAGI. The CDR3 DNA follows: TGTGCCAGCAGTAGCACTCAGGGCACCGGGGAGCTGTTTTTT. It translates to CASSSTQGTGELFF.

CDR3 sequence: CAKAVDRGWGNYGYTF. The CDR3 DNA reads as TGTGCCAAAGCCGTGGACAGAGGATGGGGGAACTATGGCTACACCTTC. V usage is TRBV19 and J usage is TRBJ1-2; D might be TRBD1 (6 bases). The CDR3 totals 16 residues. V lost 10 bases and J 2 bases, leaving 23 bases between the germline ends. Germline V gene sequence: CDR1 LNHDA, CDR2 SQIVND (reference sequence).

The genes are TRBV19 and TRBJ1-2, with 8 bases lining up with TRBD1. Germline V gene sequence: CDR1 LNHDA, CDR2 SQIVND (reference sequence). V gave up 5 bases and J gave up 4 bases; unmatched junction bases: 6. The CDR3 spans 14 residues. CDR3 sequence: CASSLRQGTYGYTF. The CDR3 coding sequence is TGTGCCAGTAGTTTACGACAGGGGACCTATGGCTACACCTTC.

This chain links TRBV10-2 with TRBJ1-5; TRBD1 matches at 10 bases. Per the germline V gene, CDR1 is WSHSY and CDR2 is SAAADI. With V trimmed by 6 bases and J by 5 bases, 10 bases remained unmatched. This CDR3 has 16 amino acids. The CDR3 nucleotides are TGCGCCAGCAGGGAGGGACAGGGGAACGGGGATCAGCCCCAGCATTTT. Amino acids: CASREGQGNGDQPQHF.

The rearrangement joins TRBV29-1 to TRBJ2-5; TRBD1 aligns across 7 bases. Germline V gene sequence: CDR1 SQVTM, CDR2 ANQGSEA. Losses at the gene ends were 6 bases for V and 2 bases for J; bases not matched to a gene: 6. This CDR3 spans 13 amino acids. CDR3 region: CSVGTVRQETQYF. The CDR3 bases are TGCAGCGTAGGGACAGTTAGGCAAGAGACCCAGTACTTC. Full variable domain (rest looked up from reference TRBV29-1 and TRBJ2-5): SAVISQKPSRDICQRGTSLTIQCQVDSQVTMMFWYRQQPGQSLTLIATANQGSEATYESGFVIDKFPISRPNLTFSTLTVSNMSPEDSSIYLCSVGTVRQETQYFGPGTRLLVL.

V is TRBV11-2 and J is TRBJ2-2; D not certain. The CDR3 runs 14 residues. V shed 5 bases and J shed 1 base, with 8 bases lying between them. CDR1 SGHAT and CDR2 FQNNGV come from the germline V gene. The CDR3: CASSPSRNTGELFF. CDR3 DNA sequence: TGTGCCAGCAGCCCATCCAGGAACACCGGGGAGCTGTTTTTT.

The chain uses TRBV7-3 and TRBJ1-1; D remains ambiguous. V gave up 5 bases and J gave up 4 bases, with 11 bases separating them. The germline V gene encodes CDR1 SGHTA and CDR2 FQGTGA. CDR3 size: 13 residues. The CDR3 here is CASSRRGSTEAFF. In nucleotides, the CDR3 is TGTGCCAGCAGCAGGCGAGGGTCCACTGAAGCTTTCTTT.

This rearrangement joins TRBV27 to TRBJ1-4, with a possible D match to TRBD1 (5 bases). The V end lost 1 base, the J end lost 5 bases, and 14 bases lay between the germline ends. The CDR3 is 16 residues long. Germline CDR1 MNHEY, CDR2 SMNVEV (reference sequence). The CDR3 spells CASSLFRLGGNEKLFF. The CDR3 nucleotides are TGTGCCAGCAGTTTATTTCGGTTGGGGGGGAATGAAAAACTGTTTTTT.

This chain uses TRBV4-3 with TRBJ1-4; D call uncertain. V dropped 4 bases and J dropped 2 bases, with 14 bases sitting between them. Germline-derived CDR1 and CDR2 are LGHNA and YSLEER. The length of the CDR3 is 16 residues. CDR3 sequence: CASSLNPGITNEKLFF. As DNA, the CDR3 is TGCGCCAGCAGCCTCAACCCGGGGATCACTAATGAAAAACTGTTTTTT.